A single count supports the clone carrying this T cell receptor (beta chain). The sample originates from a study of PD-L1 blockade in urothelial cancer. Study information: Atezolizumab 1,200 mg was given intravenously every 3 weeks, starting 2014. At 3 weeks after treatment start (second dose) and again at 6 weeks, blood was analyzed. A median blood sample held about 150,000 T cells and around 80,000 unique TCRs.

Produced via immunoSEQ multiplex PCR; TCRdb's table is partial and in-frame only. The top ten hold about an eighth of the sample, which has 15,000 to 20,000 clones, about nine tenths seen once. Sample time point: pretreatment peripheral blood. The CDR3 sequence is 18 residues long. Germline lookup yields CDR1 SGHRS and CDR2 YFSETQ. V was clipped by 4 bases and J by 6 bases; unmatched bases: 18. This chain connects TRBV5-1 to TRBJ2-2, with 7 bases identical to TRBD1. The specimen comprised PBMCs, sampled around atezolizumab (anti-PD-L1) treatment. The TCR comes from a man aged 65 to 85 with urothelial cancer. The CDR3, as DNA: TGCGCCAGCAGCACCCTCGACAGGGAACATTTTCCGTCCGGGGAGCTGTTTTTT. It is translated as CASSTLDREHFPSGELFF.